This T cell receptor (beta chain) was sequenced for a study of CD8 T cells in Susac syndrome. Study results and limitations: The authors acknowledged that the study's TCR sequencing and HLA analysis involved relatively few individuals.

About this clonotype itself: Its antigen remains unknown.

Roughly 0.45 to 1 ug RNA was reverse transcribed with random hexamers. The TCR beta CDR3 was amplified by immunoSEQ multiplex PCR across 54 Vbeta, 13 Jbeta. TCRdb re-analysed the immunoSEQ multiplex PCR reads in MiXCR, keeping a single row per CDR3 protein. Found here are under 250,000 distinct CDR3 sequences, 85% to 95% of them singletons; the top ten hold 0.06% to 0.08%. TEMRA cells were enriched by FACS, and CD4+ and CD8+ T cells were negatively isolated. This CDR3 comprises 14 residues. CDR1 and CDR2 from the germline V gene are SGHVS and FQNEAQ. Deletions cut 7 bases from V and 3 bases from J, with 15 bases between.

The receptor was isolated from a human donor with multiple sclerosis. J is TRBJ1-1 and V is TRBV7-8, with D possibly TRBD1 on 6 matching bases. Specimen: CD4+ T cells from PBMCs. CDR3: CASTEDSLDTEAFF. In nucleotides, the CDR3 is TGTGCCAGCACCGAGGACAGCCTGGACACTGAAGCTTTCTTT.